The 21 T cell receptor beta chains below come from one sample, sequenced in a study of cytomegalovirus exposure and HLA in healthy donors listed by TCRdb under 2017. The protocol used for the library was the immunoSEQ multiplex PCR assay. A mixture of 60 forward primers for TCR Vbeta segments and 13 reverse primers for TCR Jbeta segments was used in the multiplex PCR. TCRdb took over this immuneACCESS table, retaining in-frame rearrangements with V and J assigned. Such tables are incomplete; in checked studies, under half of the missing clones stem from an unresolved V gene, and the remainder is unexplained. In this sample the table shows just over 150,000 clones, 80% to 90% of which occur a single time. Approximately 2.3% of the sample belongs to the ten largest clones. Material: PBMCs. These TCRs come from a man between 18 and 29 years old in good health and CMV-seropositive.

About this clone: This specimen includes other DNA sequences encoding the same CDR3. The genes are TRBV18 and TRBJ1-1, with TRBD1 as a possible D gene (5 bases). The germline gives CDR1 KGHSH, CDR2 LQKENI. The CDR3 runs 14 residues. V dropped 3 bases and J dropped 1 base, with 9 bases sitting between them. CDR3 amino acids: CASSPGQGNTEAFF. In DNA form, the CDR3 reads TGTGCCAGCTCACCGGGGCAGGGGAACACTGAAGCTTTCTTT.

The chain couples TRBV5-1 to TRBJ1-5, with a tentative D call TRBD1 (5 bases). The CDR3 loop spans 15 amino acids. Germline assignment: CDR1 SGHRS and CDR2 YFSETQ. Trimming stripped 0 bases from V and 7 bases from J, with 14 bases between. CDR3 sequence: CASSLESGVGQPQHF. In nucleotides, the CDR3 is TGCGCCAGCAGCTTGGAGTCGGGGGTCGGGCAGCCCCAGCATTTT.

The J gene is TRBJ1-6, the V gene TRBV7-7; the match to TRBD1 covers 8 bases. With V trimmed by 0 bases and J by 2 bases, 3 bases remained unmatched. Germline V gene sequence: CDR1 SSHAT, CDR2 FNYEAQ (reference sequence). The CDR3 spans 17 residues. The CDR3 DNA sequence: TGTGCCAGCAGCTTAGCGGCAGGGGGCGCCTATAATTCACCCCTCCACTTT. Translated, it gives CASSLAAGGAYNSPLHF.

The rearrangement joins TRBV5-4 to TRBJ2-2; the D is unclear. Germline lookup yields CDR1 SGHNT and CDR2 YYREEE (reference sequence). The CDR3 runs to 14 residues. The V and J ends lost 4 bases and 0 bases respectively, with 7 bases between them. CDR3 loop: CASSPLSNTGELFF. In nucleotides, the CDR3 is TGTGCCAGCAGCCCCCTATCGAACACCGGGGAGCTGTTTTTT.

The chain joins TRBV5-1 to TRBJ1-1; 7 nucleotides line up with TRBD1. Germline CDR1 and CDR2: SGHRS and YFSETQ. The J segment lost 7 bases and the V segment lost 4 bases, leaving 13 bases of the junction unmatched. The CDR3 runs 15 residues. The CDR3 DNA follows: TGCGCCAGCAGCGACCGTCAGGGGGATCTCAGTGAAGCTTTCTTT. Encoded protein: CASSDRQGDLSEAFF. Supplemented by reference TRBV5-1 and TRBJ1-1, the full variable domain reads KAGVTQTPRYLIKTRGQQVTLSCSPISGHRSVSWYQQTPGQGLQFLFEYFSETQRNKGNFPGRFSGRQFSNSRSEMNVSTLELGDSALYLCASSDRQGDLSEAFFGQGTRLTVV.

V usage is TRBV7-9 and J usage is TRBJ2-1; 8 nucleotides match TRBD2. CDR3 length: 18 residues. The V gene end was trimmed by 6 bases and the J gene end by 5 bases; junction bases not matched to a gene: 18. The germline V gene has CDR1 SEHNR and CDR2 FQNEAQ (reference sequence). The CDR3, as DNA: TGTGCCAGCAGTAACTCCCGGGGGGGGCTGCCGGTCGACAATGAGCAGTTCTTC. Its protein is CASSNSRGGLPVDNEQFF. The full variable domain, rest sourced from reference TRBV7-9 and TRBJ2-1, is DTGVSQNPRHKITKRGQNVTFRCDPISEHNRLYWYRQTLGQGPEFLTYFQNEAQLEKSRLLSDRFSAERPKGSFSTLEIQRTEQGDSAMYLCASSNSRGGLPVDNEQFFGPGTRLTVL.

This rearrangement joins TRBV27 to TRBJ2-7; 8 bases map to TRBD1. In germline, CDR1 is MNHEY, CDR2 SMNVEV (reference sequence). The CDR3 sequence is 14 residues long. The J segment lost 3 bases and the V segment lost 5 bases, leaving 6 bases of the junction unmatched. CDR3 sequence reads: CASSSRDRYYEQYF. CDR3 nucleotides: TGTGCCAGCAGTAGCCGGGACAGGTACTACGAGCAGTACTTC.

V gene TRBV5-1 combines with J gene TRBJ1-4; D perhaps matches TRBD1 (5 bases). Germline V CDR1 and CDR2: SGHRS, YFSETQ. The CDR3 covers 13 residues. Trimming left V 0 bases short and J 6 bases short, with 6 bases between. CDR3 sequence: CASSLGDYEKLFF. The DNA of the CDR3 is TGCGCCAGCAGCTTGGGGGACTATGAAAAACTGTTTTTT.

The chain employs TRBV15 and TRBJ1-3; no firm D call. CDR3 size: 15 residues. V lost 1 base and J 0 bases, leaving 7 bases between the germline ends. CDR1 LNHNV and CDR2 YYDKDF come from the germline V gene (reference sequence). CDR3 protein: CATSRGGYSGNTIYF. The DNA of the CDR3 is TGTGCCACCAGCAGAGGCGGGTACTCTGGAAACACCATATATTTT. Combining the CDR3 with reference TRBV15 and TRBJ1-3 gives the whole variable domain DAMVIQNPRYQVTQFGKPVTLSCSQTLNHNVMYWYQQKSSQAPKLLFHYYDKDFNNEADTPDNFQSRRPNTSFCFLDIRSPGLGDTAMYLCATSRGGYSGNTIYFGEGSWLTVV.

This clone was recorded once. J is TRBJ1-2 and V is TRBV27; D might be TRBD1 (5 bases). V was shortened by 5 bases and J by 8 bases, with 21 bases between the two germline ends. Germline V gene lookup returns CDR1 MNHEY and CDR2 SMNVEV (reference sequence). The CDR3 runs to 15 residues. CDR3 DNA: TGTGCCAGCAGTGATGGGGGGGTAAACTTGGGCGGCTACACCTTC. As protein: CASSDGGVNLGGYTF.

The sample holds one count of this clone. The chain recombines TRBV19 with TRBJ1-2; 8 positions agree with TRBD1. From germline, CDR1 is LNHDA and CDR2 SQIVND (reference sequence). The CDR3 spans 16 residues. With 6 bases clipped from V and 4 bases from J, the junction kept 13 bases outside the gene matches. The CDR3 bases are TGTGCCAGTAGCGCATTAGCAGGACAGGGAAGCTATGGCTACACCTTC. Protein product: CASSALAGQGSYGYTF.

This chain connects TRBV18 to TRBJ1-6; D gene unclear. Germline values: CDR1 KGHSH, CDR2 LQKENI. This CDR3 comprises 12 residues. V shed 2 bases and J shed 9 bases, with 5 bases lying between them. As DNA, the CDR3 is TGTGCCAGCTCACCAGACTTTTCACCCCTCCACTTT. This sequence encodes CASSPDFSPLHF.

The chain couples TRBV6-6 to TRBJ2-1; 7 nucleotides agree with TRBD1. The CDR3 is 14 residues long. Germline CDR1 and CDR2: MNHNY and SVGAGI (reference sequence). J gave up 4 bases and V 7 bases, and 7 bases lay outside the gene matches. The CDR3 nucleotides are TGTGCCAGCATCGAGGGGGCTCTATACAATGAGCAGTTCTTC. Its protein product is CASIEGALYNEQFF.

The chain carries TRBV12-5 and TRBJ2-2; 12 bases map to TRBD2. The CDR3 covers 18 residues. V lost 6 bases to trimming and J lost 2 bases; unmatched junction nucleotides: 10. The germline CDR1 and CDR2 sequences are LGHNT and FRNRAP. The DNA for the CDR3 is TGTGCTAGTGGCCGACGGACACTAGCGGGGGGAAACACCGGGGAGCTGTTTTTT. Residues: CASGRRTLAGGNTGELFF.

The chain has TRBV5-1 and TRBJ1-1, with 7 bases aligning to TRBD1. V gave up 4 bases and J gave up 4 bases; unmatched junction bases: 1. CDR3 length: 12 amino acids. Germline V lookup: CDR1 SGHRS, CDR2 YFSETQ. CDR3 amino acids: CASSDRATEAFF. CDR3 nucleotide sequence: TGCGCCAGCAGCGACAGGGCCACTGAAGCTTTCTTT.

The V call is TRBV4-1, the J call TRBJ2-3; D is perhaps TRBD1 (6 bases). This CDR3 region has 15 residues. Trimming cost V 4 bases and J 4 bases, with 15 bases left between them. CDR1 is MGHRA and CDR2 is YSYEKL in the germline V gene. Here the CDR3 DNA reads TGCGCCAGCAGCCTAGGCCAGGGGCCGGCAGATACGCAGTATTTT. This encodes CASSLGQGPADTQYF.

The chain uses TRBV4-1 and TRBJ1-6; TRBD1 matches at 7 bases. The CDR3 has 18 residues. Per germline, CDR1 MGHRA and CDR2 YSYEKL. V shed 0 bases, J shed 10 bases, and the junction held 15 bases outside the gene matches. The DNA for the CDR3 is TGCGCCAGCAGCCAAGATCCCCCGGGTGACAGGGTCCTCTCACCCCTCCACTTT. Amino acids: CASSQDPPGDRVLSPLHF.

The chain combines TRBV7-2 with TRBJ1-6; 8 bases align to TRBD1. Looked up from germline, CDR1 is SGHTA and CDR2 is FQGNSA. V was pared by 5 bases and J by 8 bases, with 11 bases of the junction left unmatched. The CDR3 is made up of 16 amino acids. For the CDR3, the DNA is TGTGCCAGCAGCAGATCCGGGACAGGAGGACATTCACCCCTCCACTTT. Its protein is CASSRSGTGGHSPLHF.

Points on this clone: This sample includes further DNA sequences coding for the same CDR3. The chain's CDR3 is CASSQDNRGADTQYF. CDR3 DNA: TGCGCCAGCAGCCAAGATAACAGGGGGGCAGATACGCAGTATTTT. The V and J genes are TRBV4-3 and TRBJ2-3; 8 nucleotides line up with TRBD1. The V gene's germline CDR1 is LGHNA and CDR2 YSLEER. This CDR3 has 15 amino acids. V lost 0 bases and J lost 4; bases outside the gene matches: 3.

V and J are TRBV5-1 and TRBJ1-1; D is perhaps TRBD1 (5 bases). The CDR3 runs 15 residues. V was pared by 2 bases and J by 1 base, with 12 bases between. CDR1 SGHRS and CDR2 YFSETQ come from the germline V gene. CDR3 coding DNA: TGCGCCAGCAGCTTAGGGGCCGATACGAACACTGAAGCTTTCTTT. Encoded protein: CASSLGADTNTEAFF.

This clone appeared a few times. J is TRBJ2-7 and V is TRBV6-1, with 7 bases that match TRBD1. The CDR3 totals 14 residues. Per the germline V gene, CDR1 is MNHNS and CDR2 is SASEGT. Trimming took 6 bases from V and 5 from J; bases not matched to a gene: 10. The DNA of the CDR3 is TGTGCCAGCAGAGACGGGACAGTAGCCCACGAGCAGTACTTC. Amino acid sequence: CASRDGTVAHEQYF.